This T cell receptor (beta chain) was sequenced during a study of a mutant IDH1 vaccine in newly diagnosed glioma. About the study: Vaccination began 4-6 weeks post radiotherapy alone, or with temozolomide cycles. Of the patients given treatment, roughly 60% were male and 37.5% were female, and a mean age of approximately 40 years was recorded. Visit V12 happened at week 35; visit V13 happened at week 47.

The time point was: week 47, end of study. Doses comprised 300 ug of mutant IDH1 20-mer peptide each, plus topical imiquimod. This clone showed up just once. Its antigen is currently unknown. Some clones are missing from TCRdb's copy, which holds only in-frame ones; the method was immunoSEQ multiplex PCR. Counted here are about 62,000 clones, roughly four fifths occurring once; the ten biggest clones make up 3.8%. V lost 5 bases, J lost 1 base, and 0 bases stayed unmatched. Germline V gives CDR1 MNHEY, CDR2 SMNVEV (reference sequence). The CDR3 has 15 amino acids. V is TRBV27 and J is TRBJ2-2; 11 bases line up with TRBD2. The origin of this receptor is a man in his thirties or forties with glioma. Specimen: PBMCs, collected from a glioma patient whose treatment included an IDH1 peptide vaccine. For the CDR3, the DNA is TGTGCCAGCAGTCTAGCGGGGGGGAACACCGGGGAGCTGTTTTTT. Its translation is CASSLAGGNTGELFF.